The 19 T cell receptor beta chains given below trace back to one sample, sequenced in a study of shared clonotypes between healthy human individuals (dated by TCRdb to about 2020). Library preparation was by the immunoSEQ multiplex PCR assay. Drawn from immuneACCESS, this table holds only the in-frame rearrangements with V and J called that TCRdb kept. Clones are partly lost; checked studies trace under half to an unresolved V gene and leave the rest unexplained. This sample comprises 2 million to 2.5 million clones, 92% of them detected only once. The top ten clonotypes cover more than 0.35% of the sample. Material for sequencing was naive CD4+ T cells from PBMCs. In the paper's terms, the cell subset or site label means: CD45RA+ positively selected. Receptors originate from a man between 18 and 35 years old in good health. Some clones in this sample may be carry-over from other donors' samples.

This chain uses TRBV5-1 with TRBJ2-3; 8 bases fit TRBD2. Germline V lookup: CDR1 SGHRS, CDR2 YFSETQ. The CDR3 covers 22 residues. The trim removed 2 bases at V and 4 bases at J, leaving 27 bases unmatched. This CDR3 is CASSFHIAGGIRGRGLADTQYF. CDR3 sequence (DNA): TGCGCCAGCAGCTTTCATATTGCGGGAGGAATCCGGGGCCGGGGATTGGCAGATACGCAGTATTTT.

The chain links TRBV25-1 to TRBJ2-7; no reliable D call. The V and J ends lost 3 bases and 3 bases respectively, with 12 bases between them. The CDR3 sequence is 14 residues long. CDR1 is MGHDK, CDR2 SYGVNS, per germline. The CDR3 sequence is CASSDSGQGYEQYF. The CDR3 DNA reads as TGTGCCAGCAGTGATTCCGGCCAAGGCTACGAGCAGTACTTC.

This chain uses TRBV21-1 with TRBJ1-2. TRBV21-1 is a recognized pseudogene. There are 15 residues in the CDR3. This chain's CDR3 is CASSKRRAGNYGYTF. The CDR3 nucleotides read TGTGCCAGCAGCAAAAGGAGGGCAGGCAACTATGGCTACACCTTC.

The rearrangement joins TRBV19 to TRBJ1-3; 7 nucleotides line up with TRBD1. V lost 4 bases and J lost 0; bases outside the gene matches: 6. Per germline, CDR1 LNHDA and CDR2 SQIVND (reference sequence). CDR3 length: 16 residues. The CDR3 loop is CASSRLRDSSGNTIYF. In nucleotides, the CDR3 is TGTGCCAGTAGTAGACTCCGGGACAGCTCTGGAAACACCATATATTTT.

The V gene is TRBV27, the J gene TRBJ2-3, with 11 bases lining up with TRBD2. This CDR3 has 16 amino acids. CDR1 and CDR2 (germline): MNHEY, SMNVEV (reference sequence). V dropped 6 bases and J dropped 4; count of bases not matched to a gene: 9. CDR3 protein: CASSLILAGGSDTQYF. As DNA, the CDR3 is TGTGCCAGCAGCCTCATCCTAGCGGGAGGATCAGATACGCAGTATTTT.

In this sample, this clone turned up once. The chain joins TRBV2 to TRBJ2-7; D call uncertain. CDR3 length: 14 residues. Trimming removed 2 bases from V and 4 bases from J, with 12 bases in between. The germline V gene encodes CDR1 SNHLY and CDR2 FYNNEI. CDR3 in DNA: TGTGCCAGCAGTGAATTGGGAATCGAGTACGAGCAGTACTTC. This sequence encodes CASSELGIEYEQYF.

V gene TRBV19 combines with J gene TRBJ2-3; 14 bases align to TRBD2. Trimming removed 7 bases from V and 6 bases from J; junction bases left unmatched: 9. This CDR3 is built from 16 residues. Germline V CDR1 and CDR2: LNHDA, SQIVND (reference sequence). As DNA, the CDR3 is TGTGCCAGTAACAAACGGACTAGCGGGAGGACGGATACGCAGTATTTT. This translates into CASNKRTSGRTDTQYF. The full variable domain, its missing parts supplied by reference TRBV19 and TRBJ2-3, is DGGITQSPKYLFRKEGQNVTLSCEQNLNHDAMYWYRQDPGQGLRLIYYSQIVNDFQKGDIAEGYSVSREKKESFPLTVTSAQKNPTAFYLCASNKRTSGRTDTQYFGPGTRLTVL.

This clone is a singleton in its sample. The rearrangement joins TRBV5-6 to TRBJ2-2; the D gene is possibly TRBD2 (6 bases). V was clipped by 3 bases and J by 3 bases, with 15 bases between them. CDR3 length: 16 residues. The germline gives CDR1 SGHDT, CDR2 YYEEEE. The CDR3 DNA reads TGTGCCAGCAGCTACGGACTACCATCCTACACCGGGGAGCTGTTTTTT. As protein: CASSYGLPSYTGELFF.

This clone has just one count. A junction boundary mismatches the germline segment, possibly from a read error. This chain joins TRBV2 and TRBJ1-5; D gene uncertain. Germline V gene sequence: CDR1 SNHLY, CDR2 FYNNEI. The CDR3 has 12 amino acids. As DNA, the CDR3 is TGTGCCAGCAGGGAAGGCCTCGCAGCCCAGCATTTT. This encodes CASREGLAAQHF.

In regard to this clone: Different DNA sequences within this sample yield the same CDR3. The rearrangement links TRBV7-9 to TRBJ2-7, with D possibly TRBD1 on 5 matching bases. V gave up 6 bases and J gave up 0 bases, with 12 bases separating them. The germline CDR1 and CDR2 sequences are SEHNR and FQNEAQ (reference sequence). The CDR3 runs 14 residues. CDR3 in amino acids: CASSLQGSSYEQYF. For the CDR3, the DNA is TGTGCCAGCAGTCTCCAGGGAAGCTCCTACGAGCAGTACTTC.

This chain connects TRBV7-2 to TRBJ1-2, with D uncertain. V was clipped by 4 bases and J by 5 bases, with 14 bases between them. This CDR3 comprises 14 residues. Germline assignment: CDR1 SGHTA and CDR2 FQGNSA. In nucleotides, the CDR3 is TGTGCCAGCAGCTCCGGGTCCTCGAAGTATGGCTACACCTTC. Amino acids: CASSSGSSKYGYTF.

The rearrangement links TRBV2 to TRBJ2-7, with 11 bases aligning to TRBD1. The CDR3 sequence is 15 residues long. V dropped 7 bases and J dropped 3; count of bases not matched to a gene: 8. Per the germline V gene, CDR1 is SNHLY and CDR2 is FYNNEI. The CDR3 DNA sequence: TGTGCCAGCACTCAAACCGGGACAGGGGGCTACGAGCAGTACTTC. This gives the protein CASTQTGTGGYEQYF.

This chain uses TRBV5-4 with TRBJ2-1, with D uncertain. Germline-derived CDR1 and CDR2 are SGHNT and YYREEE (reference sequence). The CDR3 covers 14 residues. The V gene lost 0 bases and the J gene lost 7 bases, with 11 bases spanning the gap. The DNA for the CDR3 is TGTGCCAGCAGCTTGGACTCTGGCAGAAATGAGCAGTTCTTC. Amino acid sequence: CASSLDSGRNEQFF.

The chain employs TRBV9 and TRBJ2-1; weak D call: TRBD2 (6 bases). This CDR3 region has 17 residues. V lost 1 base and J 7 bases, leaving 21 bases between the germline ends. Germline V gene sequence: CDR1 SGDLS, CDR2 YYNGEE. The CDR3 DNA follows: TGTGCCAGCAGCGTATTTCCTAGCGCGTATTATAAGAATGAGCAGTTCTTC. It is translated as CASSVFPSAYYKNEQFF.

As concerns this clone: Other DNA sequences in this specimen translate into the identical CDR3. The chain combines TRBV27 with TRBJ1-2; a weak D match, TRBD1 (6 bases). With 2 bases removed from V and 5 bases from J, the gap between germline ends came to 12 bases. CDR1 and CDR2 (germline): MNHEY, SMNVEV (reference sequence). The CDR3 loop spans 14 amino acids. For the CDR3, the DNA is TGTGCCAGCAGTTTAAGGGGGACGGATTATGGCTACACCTTC. Translating gives CASSLRGTDYGYTF.

The chain couples TRBV28 to TRBJ1-2; 9 bases agree with TRBD1. In germline, CDR1 is MDHEN, CDR2 SYDVKM. V gave up 7 bases and J gave up 3 bases; unmatched junction bases: 3. The length of the CDR3 is 13 residues. CDR3 nucleotide sequence: TGTGCCAGCATAGACAGGGGGTACTATGGCTACACCTTC. Translated: CASIDRGYYGYTF.

As regards this clone: Additional DNA sequences in this sample encode the identical CDR3. J is TRBJ1-2 and V is TRBV6-5; D not resolved. This CDR3 is 13 amino acids long. Trimming cost V 2 bases and J 0 bases, with 4 bases left between them. Germline CDR1 MNHEY, CDR2 SVGAGI. CDR3 bases: TGTGCCAGCAGTTACCGAGCTAACTATGGCTACACCTTC. Its protein product is CASSYRANYGYTF.

The chain is built from TRBV27 and TRBJ2-7, with D uncertain. V was clipped by 9 bases and J by 3 bases, with 12 bases between them. Germline V gives CDR1 MNHEY, CDR2 SMNVEV (reference sequence). The CDR3 has 12 residues. CDR3 residues: CARGRKNYEQYF. As DNA, the CDR3 is TGTGCCAGAGGGCGGAAGAACTACGAGCAGTACTTC.

V gene TRBV29-1 combines with J gene TRBJ1-1, with 9 bases aligning to TRBD1. CDR1 is SQVTM and CDR2 is ANQGSEA in the germline V gene. V was clipped by 8 bases and J by 4 bases; unmatched bases: 14. There are 15 residues in the CDR3. CDR3 DNA: TGCAGCTTTCGGACAGGGGTTGTCTCGACCACTGAAGCTTTCTTT. It translates to CSFRTGVVSTTEAFF.